This TCR beta chain was obtained from a study of T cells in Graves' hyperthyroidism and ophthalmopathy. Researchers took RNA transcripts and amplified the TCR beta CDR3 regions from them. During a first-round RT-PCR of the TCR CDR3, the HTBI primer set was used. Each CDR3 protein gets one entry after TCRdb re-called the multiplex PCR reads with MiXCR. Of under 600,000 distinct CDR3 sequences listed, approximately 15% are singletons. This CDR3 region has 13 residues. Germline lookup yields CDR1 SGHAT and CDR2 FQNNGV. The V segment lost 4 bases and the J segment 6 bases; nucleotides outside the gene matches: 2. This clonotype was seen ten or more times.

What was sequenced was blood. The chain has TRBV11-2 and TRBJ2-2; the match to TRBD1 covers 7 bases. The receptor was derived from a woman aged 35 to 49 with Graves' ophthalmopathy. DNA for the CDR3: TGTGCCAGCAGCTACGGACAGGCCGGGGAGCTGTTTTTT. Protein: CASSYGQAGELFF. The variable domain in full, completed from reference TRBV11-2 and TRBJ2-2, reads EAGVAQSPRYKIIEKRQSVAFWCNPISGHATLYWYQQILGQGPKLLIQFQNNGVVDDSQLPKDRFSAERLKGVDSTLKIQPAKLEDSAVYLCASSYGQAGELFFGEGSRLTVL.